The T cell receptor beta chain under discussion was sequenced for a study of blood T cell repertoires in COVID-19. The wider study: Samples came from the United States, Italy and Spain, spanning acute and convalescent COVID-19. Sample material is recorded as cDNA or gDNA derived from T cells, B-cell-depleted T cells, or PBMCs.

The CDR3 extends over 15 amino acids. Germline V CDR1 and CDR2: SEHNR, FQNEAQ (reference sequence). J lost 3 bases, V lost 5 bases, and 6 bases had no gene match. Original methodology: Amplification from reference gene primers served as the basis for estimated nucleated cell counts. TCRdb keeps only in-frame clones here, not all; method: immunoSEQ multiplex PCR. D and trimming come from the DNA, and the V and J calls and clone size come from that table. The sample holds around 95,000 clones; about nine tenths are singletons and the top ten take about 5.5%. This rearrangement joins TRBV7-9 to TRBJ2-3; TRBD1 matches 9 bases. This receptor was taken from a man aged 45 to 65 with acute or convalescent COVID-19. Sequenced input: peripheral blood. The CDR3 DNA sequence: TGTGCCAGCAGCCTAAGGACAGGGGTGACAGATACGCAGTATTTT. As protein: CASSLRTGVTDTQYF.